Listed below are T cell receptor beta chains from one sample, sequenced in a study of cytomegalovirus exposure and HLA in healthy donors. Data came from immunoSEQ multiplex PCR; TCRdb stores just in-frame clones and leaves some out. The sample has 59,000 or so clones, about four fifths seen once. Sample: PBMCs. The receptors derive from a man younger than 40 in good health and CMV-seropositive. Each CDR3 is given with its conserved first and last residue. A D gene is named only where the DNA matches it firmly. A row's size may be missing; if present it is once, few, many or a size class.

j_gene	d_gene	v_gene	abundance	CDR3nt	CDR3aa
TRBJ1-2	-	TRBV5-1	-	TGCGCCAGCAGCCCTAACAGCCGGGGTACTAACTATGGCTACACCTTC	CASSPNSRGTNYGYTF
TRBJ1-2	TRBD1	TRBV6-5	-	TGTGCCAGCAGTCGGAGGGACAGGGACTATGGCTACACCTTC	CASSRRDRDYGYTF
TRBJ2-3	-	TRBV13	-	TGTGCCAGCAGCTTGCGGTTGGCAGTCTTTGTGAGAGGGACAGATACGCAGTATTTT	CASSLRLAVFVRGTDTQYF
TRBJ1-6	-	TRBV27	once	TGTGCCAGCGCCCGGGTTTACTCACCCCTCCACTTT	CASARVYSPLHF
TRBJ1-1	-	TRBV9	once	TGTGCCAGCAGCGTAGAAGACGGGGGGGCCGCTTTCTTT	CASSVEDGGAAFF
TRBJ1-2	-	TRBV28	few	TGTGCCAGCAGCAGGGGTGGCTACACCTTC	CASSRGGYTF
TRBJ2-1	-	TRBV7-8	-	TGTGCCAGCAGCCGAGGGAATGAGCAGTTCTTC	CASSRGNEQFF
TRBJ1-3	TRBD1	TRBV15	-	TGTGCCACCAGCAGCTCGATCTGGAGGGGGCGCGTTGGAAACACCATATATTTT	CATSSSIWRGRVGNTIYF
TRBJ1-4	-	TRBV15	-	TGTGCCACCAGCAGAGAACAGGCAACTAATGAAAAACTGTTTTTT	CATSREQATNEKLFF
TRBJ1-1	-	TRBV25-1	few	TGTGCCAGCCGGTGGGGCACCAACACTGAAGCTTTCTTT	CASRWGTNTEAFF